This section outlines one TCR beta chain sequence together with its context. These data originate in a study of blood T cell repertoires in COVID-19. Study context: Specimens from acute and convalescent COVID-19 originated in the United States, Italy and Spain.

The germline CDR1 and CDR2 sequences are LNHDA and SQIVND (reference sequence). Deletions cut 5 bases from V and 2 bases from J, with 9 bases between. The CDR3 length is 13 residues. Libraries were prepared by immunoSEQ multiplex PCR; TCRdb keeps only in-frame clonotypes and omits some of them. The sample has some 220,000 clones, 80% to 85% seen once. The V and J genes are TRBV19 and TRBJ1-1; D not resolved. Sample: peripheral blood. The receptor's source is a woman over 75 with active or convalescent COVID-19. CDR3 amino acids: CASSGRKNTEAFF. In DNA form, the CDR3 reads TGTGCCAGTAGTGGCAGGAAAAACACTGAAGCTTTCTTT.